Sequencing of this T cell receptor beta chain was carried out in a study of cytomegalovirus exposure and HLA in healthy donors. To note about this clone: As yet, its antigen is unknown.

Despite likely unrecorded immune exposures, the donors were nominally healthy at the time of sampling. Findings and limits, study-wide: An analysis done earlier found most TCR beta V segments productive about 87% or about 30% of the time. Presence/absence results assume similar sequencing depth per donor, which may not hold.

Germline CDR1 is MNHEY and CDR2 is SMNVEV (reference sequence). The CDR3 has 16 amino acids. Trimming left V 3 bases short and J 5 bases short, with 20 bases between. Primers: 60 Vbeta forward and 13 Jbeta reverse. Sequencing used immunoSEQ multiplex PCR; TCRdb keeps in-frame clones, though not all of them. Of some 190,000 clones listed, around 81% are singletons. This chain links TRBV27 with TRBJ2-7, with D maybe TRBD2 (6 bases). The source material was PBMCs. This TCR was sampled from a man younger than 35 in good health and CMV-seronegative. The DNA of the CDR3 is TGTGCCAGCAGTTTCAGGGAGCGAGCGGGTTTCCACGAGCAGTACTTC. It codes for CASSFRERAGFHEQYF.